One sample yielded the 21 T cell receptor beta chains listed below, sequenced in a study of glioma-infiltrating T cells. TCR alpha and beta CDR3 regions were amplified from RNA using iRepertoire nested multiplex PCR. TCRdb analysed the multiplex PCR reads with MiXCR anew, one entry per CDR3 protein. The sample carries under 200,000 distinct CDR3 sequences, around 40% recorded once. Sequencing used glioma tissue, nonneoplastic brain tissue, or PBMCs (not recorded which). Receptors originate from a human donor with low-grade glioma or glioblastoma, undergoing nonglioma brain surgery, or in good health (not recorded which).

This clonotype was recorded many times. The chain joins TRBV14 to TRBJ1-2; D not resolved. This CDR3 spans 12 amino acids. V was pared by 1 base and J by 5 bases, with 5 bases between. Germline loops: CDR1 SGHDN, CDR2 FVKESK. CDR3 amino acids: CASSQGGYGYTF. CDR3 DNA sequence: TGTGCCAGCAGCCAAGGAGGTTATGGCTACACCTTC.

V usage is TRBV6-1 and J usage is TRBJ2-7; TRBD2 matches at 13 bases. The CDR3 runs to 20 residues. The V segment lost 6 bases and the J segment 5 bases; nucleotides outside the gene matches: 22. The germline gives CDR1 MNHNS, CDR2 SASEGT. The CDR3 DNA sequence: TGTGCCAGCAGCCCCGGGACAGAGACCACTAGCGGGAGGGTTCAGCACGAGCAGTACTTC. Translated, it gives CASSPGTETTSGRVQHEQYF.

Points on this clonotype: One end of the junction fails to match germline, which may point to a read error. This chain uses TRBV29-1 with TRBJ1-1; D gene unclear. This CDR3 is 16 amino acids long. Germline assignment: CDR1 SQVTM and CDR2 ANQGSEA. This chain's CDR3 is CIVAPYFTALNTEAFF. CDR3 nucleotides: TGCATCGTTGCCCCATATTTTACAGCCTTAAACACTGAAGCTTTCTTT. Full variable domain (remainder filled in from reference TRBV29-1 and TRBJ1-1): SAVISQKPSRDICQRGTSLTIQCQVDSQVTMMFWYRQQPGQSLTLIATANQGSEATYESGFVIDKFPISRPNLTFSTLTVSNMSPEDSSIYLCIVAPYFTALNTEAFFGQGTRLTVV.

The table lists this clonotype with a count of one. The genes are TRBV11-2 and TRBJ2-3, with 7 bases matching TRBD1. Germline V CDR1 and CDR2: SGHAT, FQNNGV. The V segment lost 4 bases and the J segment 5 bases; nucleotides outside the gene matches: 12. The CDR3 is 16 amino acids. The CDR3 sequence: CASSSSPLQGKDTQYF. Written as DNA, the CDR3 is TGTGCCAGCAGCTCGTCACCCTTACAGGGGAAAGATACGCAGTATTTT.

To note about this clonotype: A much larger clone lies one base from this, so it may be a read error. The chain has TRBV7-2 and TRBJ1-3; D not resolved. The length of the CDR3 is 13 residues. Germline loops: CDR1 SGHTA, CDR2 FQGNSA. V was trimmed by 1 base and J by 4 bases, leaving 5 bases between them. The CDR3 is CASSLVGGNTIYF. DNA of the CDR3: TGTGCCAGCAGCTTAGTGGGGGGAAACACCATATATTTT.

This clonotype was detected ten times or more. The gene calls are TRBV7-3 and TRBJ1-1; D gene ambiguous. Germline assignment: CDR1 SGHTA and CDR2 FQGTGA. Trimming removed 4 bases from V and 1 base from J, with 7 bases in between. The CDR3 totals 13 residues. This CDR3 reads CASSSGRNTEAFF. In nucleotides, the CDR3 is TGTGCCAGCAGCTCTGGACGGAACACTGAAGCTTTCTTT.

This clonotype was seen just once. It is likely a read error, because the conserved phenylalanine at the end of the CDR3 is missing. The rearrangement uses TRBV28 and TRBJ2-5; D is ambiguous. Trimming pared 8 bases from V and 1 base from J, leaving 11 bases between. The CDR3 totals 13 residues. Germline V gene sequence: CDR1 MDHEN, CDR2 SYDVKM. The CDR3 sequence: CASRGVAQETQYL. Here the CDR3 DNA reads TGTGCCAGCCGTGGTGTAGCCCAAGAGACCCAGTACTTA.

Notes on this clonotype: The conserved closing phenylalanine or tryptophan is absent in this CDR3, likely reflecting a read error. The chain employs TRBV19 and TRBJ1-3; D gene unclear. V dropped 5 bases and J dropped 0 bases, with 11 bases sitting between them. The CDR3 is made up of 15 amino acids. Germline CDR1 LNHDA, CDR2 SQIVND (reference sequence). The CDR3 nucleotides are TGTGCCAGTAGTTCGGCGAGAACCTCTGGAAACACCATATATATT. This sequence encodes CASSSARTSGNTIYI.

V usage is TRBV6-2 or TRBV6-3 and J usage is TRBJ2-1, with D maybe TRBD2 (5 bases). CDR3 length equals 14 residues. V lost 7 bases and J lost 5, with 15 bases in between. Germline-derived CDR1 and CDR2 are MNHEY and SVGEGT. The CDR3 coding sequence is TGTGCCAGCAAGGCAAGAGGGCCCGACAATGAGCAGTTCTTC. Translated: CASKARGPDNEQFF.

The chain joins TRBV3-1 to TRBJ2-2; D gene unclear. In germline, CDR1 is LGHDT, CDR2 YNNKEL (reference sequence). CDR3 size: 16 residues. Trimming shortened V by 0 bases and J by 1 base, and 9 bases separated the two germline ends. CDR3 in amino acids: CASSQDVMGNTGELFF. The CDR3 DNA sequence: TGTGCCAGCAGCCAAGATGTGATGGGGAACACCGGGGAGCTGTTTTTT.

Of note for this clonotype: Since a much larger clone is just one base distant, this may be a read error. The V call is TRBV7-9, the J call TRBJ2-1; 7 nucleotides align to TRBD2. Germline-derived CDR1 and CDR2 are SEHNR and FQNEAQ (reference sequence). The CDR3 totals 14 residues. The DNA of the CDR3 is TGTGCCAGCAGCTTAGCGGGAGGGTACAATGAGCAGCTCTTC. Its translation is CASSLAGGYNEQLF.

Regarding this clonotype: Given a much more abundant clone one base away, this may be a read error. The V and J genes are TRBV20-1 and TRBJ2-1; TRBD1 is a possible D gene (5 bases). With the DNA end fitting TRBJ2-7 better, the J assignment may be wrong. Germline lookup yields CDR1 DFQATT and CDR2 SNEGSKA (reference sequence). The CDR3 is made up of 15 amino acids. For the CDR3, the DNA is TGCAGTGCTAGTGTTGCCATGGGGCGCGCCTACGAGCAGTACTTC. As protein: CSASVAMGRAYEQYF.

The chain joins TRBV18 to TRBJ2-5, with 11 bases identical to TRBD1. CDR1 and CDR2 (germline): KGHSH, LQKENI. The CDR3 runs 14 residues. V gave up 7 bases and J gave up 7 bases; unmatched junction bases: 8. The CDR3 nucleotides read TGTGCCAGCTGCCTGGACAGGGGGCTAGCGACCCAGTACTTC. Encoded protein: CASCLDRGLATQYF.

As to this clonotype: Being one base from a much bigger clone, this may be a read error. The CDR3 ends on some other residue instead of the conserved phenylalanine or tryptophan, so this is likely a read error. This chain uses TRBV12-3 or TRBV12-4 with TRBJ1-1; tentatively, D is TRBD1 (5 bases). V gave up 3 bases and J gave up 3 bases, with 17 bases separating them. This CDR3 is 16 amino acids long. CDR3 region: CASSFAGYGGYTEAFL. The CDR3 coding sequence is TGTGCCAGCAGTTTCGCGGGGTATGGGGGGTACACTGAAGCTTTCCTT.

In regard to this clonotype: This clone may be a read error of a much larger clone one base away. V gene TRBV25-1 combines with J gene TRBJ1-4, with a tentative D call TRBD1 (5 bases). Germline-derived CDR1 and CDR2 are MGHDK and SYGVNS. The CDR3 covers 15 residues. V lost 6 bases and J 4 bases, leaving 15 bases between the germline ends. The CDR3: CASSQGDGSNEKLFF. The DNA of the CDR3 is TGTGCCAGCAGCCAAGGGGACGGTAGTAATGAAAAACTGTTTTTT.

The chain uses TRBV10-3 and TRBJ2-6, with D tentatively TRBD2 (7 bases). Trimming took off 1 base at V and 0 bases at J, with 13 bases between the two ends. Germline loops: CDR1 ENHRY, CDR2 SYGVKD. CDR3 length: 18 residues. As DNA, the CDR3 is TGTGCCATCAGTGAGTTGGGCGGGGGCAACTCTGGGGCCAACGTCCTGACTTTC. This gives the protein CAISELGGGNSGANVLTF.

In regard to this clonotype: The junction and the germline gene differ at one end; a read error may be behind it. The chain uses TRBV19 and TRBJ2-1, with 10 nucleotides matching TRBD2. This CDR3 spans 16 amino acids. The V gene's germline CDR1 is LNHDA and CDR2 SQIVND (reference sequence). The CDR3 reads CASSIGLAGVWDEKFF. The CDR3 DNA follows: TGTGCCAGTAGTATCGGGCTAGCGGGAGTTTGGGATGAGAAGTTCTTC.

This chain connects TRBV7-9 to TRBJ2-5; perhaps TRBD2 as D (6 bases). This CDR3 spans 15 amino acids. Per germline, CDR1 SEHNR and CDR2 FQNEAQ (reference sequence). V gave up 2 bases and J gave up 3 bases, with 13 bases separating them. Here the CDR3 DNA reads TGTGCCAGCAGCTTACAAAGGACGGGAGAAGAGACCCAGTACTTC. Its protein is CASSLQRTGEETQYF.

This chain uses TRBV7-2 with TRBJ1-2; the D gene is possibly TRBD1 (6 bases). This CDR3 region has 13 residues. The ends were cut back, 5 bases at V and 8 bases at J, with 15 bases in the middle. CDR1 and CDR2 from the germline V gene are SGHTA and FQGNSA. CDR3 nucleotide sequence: TGTGCCAGCAGCCCAGGGGAGGGGATAGGCTACACCTTC. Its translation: CASSPGEGIGYTF.

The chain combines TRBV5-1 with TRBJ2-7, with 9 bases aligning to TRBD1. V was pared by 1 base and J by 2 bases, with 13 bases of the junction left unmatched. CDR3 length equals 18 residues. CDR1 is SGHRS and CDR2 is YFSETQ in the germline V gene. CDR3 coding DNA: TGCGCCAGCAGCTTGTCTTTCTCGCGGACAGGGGATGCCTACGAGCAGTACTTC. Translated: CASSLSFSRTGDAYEQYF.

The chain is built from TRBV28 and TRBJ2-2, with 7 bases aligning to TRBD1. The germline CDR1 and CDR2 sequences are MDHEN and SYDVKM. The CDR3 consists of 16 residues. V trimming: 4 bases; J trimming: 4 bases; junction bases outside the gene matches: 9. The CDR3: CASSSLSGGITGELFF. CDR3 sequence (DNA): TGTGCCAGCAGTTCCCTTTCAGGGGGAATCACCGGGGAGCTGTTTTTT.